The 14 T cell receptor beta chains given below trace back to one sample, sequenced in a study of blood T cell repertoires in COVID-19. Sequencing was performed with immunoSEQ multiplex PCR; in TCRdb, only in-frame clones are kept and a portion is missing. The top ten clones hold about 8.9% of a sample with roughly 59,000 clones, roughly four fifths of them seen once. Sequencing input: peripheral blood. Source of these receptors: a human donor in a cohort sampled during active COVID-19.

V is TRBV6-2 or TRBV6-3 and J is TRBJ2-3; tentative D call: TRBD1 (5 bases). The CDR3 runs 14 residues. The ends were cut back, 0 bases at V and 3 bases at J, with 7 bases in the middle. Germline CDR1 reads MNHEY; CDR2 reads SVGEGT. The CDR3 coding sequence is TGTGCCAGCAGTTACTCGTACAGGACAGATACGCAGTATTTT. Translation: CASSYSYRTDTQYF.

In this sample, this clone turned up a few times. The rearrangement links TRBV7-2 to TRBJ1-4; TRBD1 might be the D (6 bases). The germline V gene encodes CDR1 SGHTA and CDR2 FQGNSA. The CDR3 is 15 amino acids. Deletions cut 5 bases from V and 4 bases from J, with 14 bases between. CDR3 region: CASSAEGVLNEKLFF. The CDR3 DNA reads as TGTGCCAGCAGCGCCGAGGGGGTTCTTAATGAAAAACTGTTTTTT.

The rearrangement uses TRBV18 and TRBJ2-1, with D maybe TRBD1 (6 bases). The CDR3 has 14 residues. Deletions cut 3 bases from V and 7 bases from J, with 13 bases between. The germline gives CDR1 KGHSH, CDR2 LQKENI. The CDR3 region has the DNA TGTGCCAGCTCACCCTTCGGACAGCTGAATGAGCAGTTCTTC. It codes for CASSPFGQLNEQFF. Supplemented by reference TRBV18 and TRBJ2-1, the full variable domain reads NAGVMQNPRHLVRRRGQEARLRCSPMKGHSHVYWYRQLPEEGLKFMVYLQKENIIDESGMPKERFSAEFPKEGPSILRIQQVVRGDSAAYFCASSPFGQLNEQFFGPGTRLTVL.

V gene TRBV27 combines with J gene TRBJ2-7; D may be TRBD2 (6 bases). The CDR3 is 14 amino acids. CDR1 is MNHEY, CDR2 SMNVEV, per germline (reference sequence). Trimming removed 5 bases from V and 3 bases from J, with 14 bases in between. The CDR3 region has the DNA TGTGCCAGCAGTGTACGGGGAGGCTTCTACGAGCAGTACTTC. Protein product: CASSVRGGFYEQYF.

This clone was picked up one time. This chain connects TRBV7-9 to TRBJ2-1, with TRBD2 identical over 8 bases. V trimming: 1 base; J trimming: 9 bases; junction bases outside the gene matches: 5. Germline assignment: CDR1 SEHNR and CDR2 FQNEAQ (reference sequence). There are 14 residues in the CDR3. The CDR3 protein is CASSLVGRASEQFF. In DNA form, the CDR3 reads TGTGCCAGCAGCTTAGTCGGGAGGGCCAGTGAGCAGTTCTTC.

The chain couples TRBV27 to TRBJ2-2; a weak D match, TRBD2 (6 bases). The CDR3 totals 16 residues. Trimming removed 5 bases at V and 1 base at J, with 14 bases between. Germline-derived CDR1 and CDR2 are MNHEY and SMNVEV (reference sequence). The CDR3 loop is CASSPRGAQNTGELFF. CDR3 coding DNA: TGTGCCAGCAGTCCGCGCGGGGCTCAGAACACCGGGGAGCTGTTTTTT.

This clone was counted only a few times. The J gene is TRBJ1-5, the V gene TRBV27; D possibly corresponds to TRBD1 (5 bases). Germline V gives CDR1 MNHEY, CDR2 SMNVEV (reference sequence). The CDR3 is 17 residues long. V lost 0 bases to trimming and J lost 2 bases, with 14 bases between them. The CDR3: CASSLSSPGGGNQPQHF. For the CDR3, the DNA is TGTGCCAGCAGTTTATCGTCCCCGGGGGGAGGCAATCAGCCCCAGCATTTT.

The chain joins TRBV5-1 to TRBJ1-2; D is perhaps TRBD1 (6 bases). V gave up 2 bases and J gave up 4 bases, with 12 bases separating them. CDR1 is SGHRS, CDR2 YFSETQ, per germline. The CDR3 has 14 amino acids. CDR3 DNA: TGCGCCAGCAGCTTTTACAGGGTAGGCTATGGCTACACCTTC. Translation: CASSFYRVGYGYTF. Using reference TRBV5-1 and TRBJ1-2 for the parts outside the CDR3, the full variable domain is KAGVTQTPRYLIKTRGQQVTLSCSPISGHRSVSWYQQTPGQGLQFLFEYFSETQRNKGNFPGRFSGRQFSNSRSEMNVSTLELGDSALYLCASSFYRVGYGYTFGSGTRLTVV.

The gene calls are TRBV7-8 and TRBJ1-3; D is unclear. The V and J ends lost 7 bases and 4 bases respectively, with 14 bases between them. The CDR3 is 14 residues long. Per the germline V gene, CDR1 is SGHVS and CDR2 is FQNEAQ. The CDR3 coding sequence is TGTGCCAGCATCAACGAGTCGGGAGGAAACACCATATATTTT. This gives the protein CASINESGGNTIYF.

DNA of the CDR3: TGTGCCAGCAGCTTAGTAGGTAGGGGACTGGCTGAGCAGTTCTTC. Residues: CASSLVGRGLAEQFF. The J gene is TRBJ2-1, the V gene TRBV7-9; TRBD2 might be the D (6 bases). In germline, CDR1 is SEHNR, CDR2 FQNEAQ (reference sequence). Trimming left V 1 base short and J 9 bases short, with 16 bases between. This CDR3 has 15 residues.

The gene calls are TRBV9 and TRBJ1-6; D might be TRBD1 (5 bases). CDR3 length: 17 amino acids. From germline, CDR1 is SGDLS and CDR2 YYNGEE. Deletions cut 4 bases from V and 0 bases from J, with 14 bases between. CDR3 nucleotide sequence: TGTGCCAGCAGCTCCTCGACAGAGAGCTCCTATAATTCACCCCTCCACTTT. This encodes CASSSSTESSYNSPLHF.

This clone was detected a few times. The chain has TRBV19 and TRBJ1-6, with D tentatively TRBD1 (5 bases). V gave up 7 bases and J gave up 9 bases, with 22 bases separating them. The CDR3 covers 16 residues. CDR1 and CDR2 from the germline V gene are LNHDA and SQIVND (reference sequence). CDR3 sequence reads: CASKNQGISGASPLHF. CDR3 DNA sequence: TGTGCCAGTAAGAACCAGGGTATCTCTGGCGCTTCACCCCTCCACTTT. The full variable domain, in which reference TRBV19 and TRBJ1-6 provide the parts outside the CDR3, is DGGITQSPKYLFRKEGQNVTLSCEQNLNHDAMYWYRQDPGQGLRLIYYSQIVNDFQKGDIAEGYSVSREKKESFPLTVTSAQKNPTAFYLCASKNQGISGASPLHFGNGTRLTVT.

The chain couples TRBV29-1 to TRBJ2-1, with 12 bases identical to TRBD2. The CDR3 is 20 residues long. V was clipped by 1 base and J by 8 bases; unmatched bases: 21. CDR1 is SQVTM and CDR2 is ANQGSEA in the germline V gene. Written as DNA, the CDR3 is TGCAGCGTTGAAGGCTCCGGACTAGCGGGACCTTCGGGGCACGCCGATGAGCAGTTCTTC. This translates into CSVEGSGLAGPSGHADEQFF.

In this sample, this clone turned up a few times. The chain is built from TRBV5-4 and TRBJ2-3, with 12 bases aligning to TRBD2. CDR1 and CDR2 from the germline V gene are SGHNT and YYREEE (reference sequence). CDR3 length equals 17 residues. Trimming cost V 4 bases and J 3 bases; bases outside gene matches: 9. The CDR3 here is CASSPSSGRVITDTQYF. Here the CDR3 DNA reads TGTGCCAGCAGCCCCTCTAGCGGGAGGGTCATAACAGATACGCAGTATTTT.